This T cell receptor (beta chain) stems from a study of brain T cells in children with intractable seizures. Sequencing was limited to surgery cases with top T cell transcript signatures in brain tissue. At least one anti-epileptic drug was given before surgery. This clone was recorded only once. Only in-frame clones appear in the TCRdb table, and some are missing; sequencing was by immunoSEQ multiplex PCR. Of 70,000 to 90,000 clones detected, 85% to 95% appear once; the ten largest clones hold about 1.4%. This material consisted of peripheral blood, taken at surgery. The receptor was isolated from a boy in the first two years of life with tuberous sclerosis and intractable seizures.

CDR3 nucleotide sequence: TGTGCCAGCAGCCAGGACAGGAGACAAGAGACCCAGTACTTC. This codes for CASSQDRRQETQYF. The gene calls are TRBV13 and TRBJ2-5, with TRBD1 matching 7 bases. Germline values: CDR1 PRHDT, CDR2 FYEKMQ (reference sequence). This CDR3 contains 14 residues. Trimming took 5 bases from V and 2 from J; bases not matched to a gene: 5.